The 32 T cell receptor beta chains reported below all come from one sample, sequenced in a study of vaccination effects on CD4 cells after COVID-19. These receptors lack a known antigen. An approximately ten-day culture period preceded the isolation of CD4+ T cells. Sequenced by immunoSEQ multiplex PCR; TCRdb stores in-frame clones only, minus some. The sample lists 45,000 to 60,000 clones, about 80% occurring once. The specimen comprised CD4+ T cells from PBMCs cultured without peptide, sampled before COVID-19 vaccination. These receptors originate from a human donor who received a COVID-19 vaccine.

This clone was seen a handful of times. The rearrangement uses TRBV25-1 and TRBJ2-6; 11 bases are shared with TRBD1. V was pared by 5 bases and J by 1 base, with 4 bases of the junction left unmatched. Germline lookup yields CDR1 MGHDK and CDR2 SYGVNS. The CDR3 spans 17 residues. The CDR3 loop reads CASSWTGGISGANVLTF. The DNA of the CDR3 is TGTGCCAGCAGTTGGACAGGGGGCATATCTGGGGCCAACGTCCTGACTTTC.

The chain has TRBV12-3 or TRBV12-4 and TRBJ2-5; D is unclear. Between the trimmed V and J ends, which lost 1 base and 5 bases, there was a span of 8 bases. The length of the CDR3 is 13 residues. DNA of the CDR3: TGTGCCAGCAGTTTAGGACGTTGGGAGACCCAGTACTTC. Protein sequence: CASSLGRWETQYF.

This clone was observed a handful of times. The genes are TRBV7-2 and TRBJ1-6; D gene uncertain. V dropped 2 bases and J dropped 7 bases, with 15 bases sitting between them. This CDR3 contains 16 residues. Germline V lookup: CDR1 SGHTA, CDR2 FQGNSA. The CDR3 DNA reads TGTGCCAGCAGCTTATTTTCGGGATTCGGGAATTCACCCCTCCACTTT. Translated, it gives CASSLFSGFGNSPLHF. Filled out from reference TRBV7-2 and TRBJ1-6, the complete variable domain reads GAGVSQSPSNKVTEKGKDVELRCDPISGHTALYWYRQSLGQGLEFLIYFQGNSAPDKSGLPSDRFSAERTGGSVSTLTIQRTQQEDSAVYLCASSLFSGFGNSPLHFGNGTRLTVT.

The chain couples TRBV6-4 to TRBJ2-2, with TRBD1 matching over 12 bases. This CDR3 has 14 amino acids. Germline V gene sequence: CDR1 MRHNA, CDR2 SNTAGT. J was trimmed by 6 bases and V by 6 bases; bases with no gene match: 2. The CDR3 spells CASSRDRGPGELFF. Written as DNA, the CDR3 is TGTGCCAGCAGCCGGGACAGGGGGCCCGGGGAGCTGTTTTTT.

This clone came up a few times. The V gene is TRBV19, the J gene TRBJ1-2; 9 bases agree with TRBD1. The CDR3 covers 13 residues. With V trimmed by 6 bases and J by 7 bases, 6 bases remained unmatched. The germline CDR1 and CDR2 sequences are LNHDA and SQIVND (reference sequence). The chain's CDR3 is CASRGTGKSGYTF. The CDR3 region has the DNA TGTGCCAGTAGGGGGACAGGGAAGAGTGGCTACACCTTC.

The CDR3, as DNA: TGCGCCAGCAGCCAACCTGGAGACAGGGGGAACTATGGCTACACCTTC. Residues: CASSQPGDRGNYGYTF. The chain has TRBV4-1 and TRBJ1-2, with TRBD1 matching over 9 bases. The CDR3 runs 16 residues. CDR1 is MGHRA, CDR2 YSYEKL, per germline. Trimming took 2 bases from V and 2 from J; bases not matched to a gene: 6.

CDR3 loop: CASNPQGTTSYGYTF. CDR3 sequence (DNA): TGTGCCAGCAACCCCCAGGGAACCACATCCTATGGCTACACCTTC. The rearrangement joins TRBV2 to TRBJ1-2, with D perhaps matching TRBD1 (5 bases). In germline, CDR1 is SNHLY, CDR2 FYNNEI. CDR3 length equals 15 residues. V was clipped by 7 bases and J by 4 bases, with 19 bases between them.

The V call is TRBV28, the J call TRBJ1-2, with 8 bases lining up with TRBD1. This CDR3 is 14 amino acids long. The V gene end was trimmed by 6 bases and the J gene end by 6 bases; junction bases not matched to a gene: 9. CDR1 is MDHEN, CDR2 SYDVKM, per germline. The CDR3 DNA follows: TGTGCCAGCAGGGAACAGGGGGTAGGCGATGGCTACACCTTC. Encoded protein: CASREQGVGDGYTF.

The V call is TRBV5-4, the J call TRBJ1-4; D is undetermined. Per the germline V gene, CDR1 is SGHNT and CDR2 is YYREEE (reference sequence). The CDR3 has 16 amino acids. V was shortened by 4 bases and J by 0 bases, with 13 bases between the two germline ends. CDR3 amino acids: CASSGPGLATNEKLFF. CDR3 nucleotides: TGTGCCAGCAGCGGCCCCGGGCTTGCAACTAATGAAAAACTGTTTTTT.

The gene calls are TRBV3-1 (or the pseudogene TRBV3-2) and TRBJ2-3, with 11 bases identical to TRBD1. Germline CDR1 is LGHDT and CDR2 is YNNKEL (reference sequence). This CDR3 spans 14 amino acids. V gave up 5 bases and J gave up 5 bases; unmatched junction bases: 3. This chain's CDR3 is CASSEGTGGDTQYF. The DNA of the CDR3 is TGTGCCAGCAGCGAAGGGACAGGGGGAGATACGCAGTATTTT.

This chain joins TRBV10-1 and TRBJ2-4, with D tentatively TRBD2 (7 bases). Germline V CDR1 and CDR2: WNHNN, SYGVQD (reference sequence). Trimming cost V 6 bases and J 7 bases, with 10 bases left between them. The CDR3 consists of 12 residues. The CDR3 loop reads CASSGGPNIQYF. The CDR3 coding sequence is TGCGCCAGCAGCGGGGGGCCTAACATTCAGTACTTC.

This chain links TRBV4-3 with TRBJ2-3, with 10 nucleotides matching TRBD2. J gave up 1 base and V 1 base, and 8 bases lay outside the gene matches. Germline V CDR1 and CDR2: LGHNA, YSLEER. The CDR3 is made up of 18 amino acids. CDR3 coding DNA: TGCGCCAGCAGCCAAGCCAGCGGGGGGGCCTGGGGCACAGATACGCAGTATTTT. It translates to CASSQASGGAWGTDTQYF.

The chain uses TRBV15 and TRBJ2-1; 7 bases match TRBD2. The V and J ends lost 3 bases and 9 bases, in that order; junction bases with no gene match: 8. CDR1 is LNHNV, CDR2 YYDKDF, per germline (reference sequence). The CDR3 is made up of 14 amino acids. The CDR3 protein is CATSSPRDYGEQFF. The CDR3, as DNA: TGTGCCACCAGCAGCCCCAGGGACTACGGTGAGCAGTTCTTC.

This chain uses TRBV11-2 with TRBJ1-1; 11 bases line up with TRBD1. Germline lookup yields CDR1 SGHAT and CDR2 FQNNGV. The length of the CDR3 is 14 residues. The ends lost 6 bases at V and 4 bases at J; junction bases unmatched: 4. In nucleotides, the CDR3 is TGTGCCAGCAGTACCGGGACAGGGGGCACTGAAGCTTTCTTT. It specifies CASSTGTGGTEAFF.

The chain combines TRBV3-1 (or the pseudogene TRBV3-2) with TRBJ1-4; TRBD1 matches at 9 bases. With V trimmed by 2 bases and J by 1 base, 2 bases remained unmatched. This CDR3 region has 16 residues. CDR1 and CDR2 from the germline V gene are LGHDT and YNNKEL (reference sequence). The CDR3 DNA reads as TGTGCCAGCAGCCAATCGACAGGGGGAACTAATGAAAAACTGTTTTTT. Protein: CASSQSTGGTNEKLFF.

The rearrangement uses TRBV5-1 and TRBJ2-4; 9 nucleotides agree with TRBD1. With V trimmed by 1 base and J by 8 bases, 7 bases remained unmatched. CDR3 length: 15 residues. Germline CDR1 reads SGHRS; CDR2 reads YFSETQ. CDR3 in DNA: TGCGCCAGCAGCTTGCTAGGACAGGGGAGTTACATTCAGTACTTC. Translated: CASSLLGQGSYIQYF.

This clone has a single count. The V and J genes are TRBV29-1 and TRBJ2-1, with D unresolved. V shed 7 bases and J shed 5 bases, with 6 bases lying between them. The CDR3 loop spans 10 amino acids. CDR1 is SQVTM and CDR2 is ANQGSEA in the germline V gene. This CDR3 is CSAMNNEQFF. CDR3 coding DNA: TGCAGCGCCATGAACAATGAGCAGTTCTTC.

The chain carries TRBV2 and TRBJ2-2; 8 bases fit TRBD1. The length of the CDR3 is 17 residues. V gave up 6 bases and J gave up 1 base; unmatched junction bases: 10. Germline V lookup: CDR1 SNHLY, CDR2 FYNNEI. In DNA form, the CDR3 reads TGTGCCAGCAGAACCGGGACAGGTGGGGGGAACACCGGGGAGCTGTTTTTT. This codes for CASRTGTGGGNTGELFF. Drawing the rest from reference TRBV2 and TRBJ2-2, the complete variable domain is EPEVTQTPSHQVTQMGQEVILRCVPISNHLYFYWYRQILGQKVEFLVSFYNNEISEKSEIFDDQFSVERPDGSNFTLKIRSTKLEDSAMYFCASRTGTGGGNTGELFFGEGSRLTVL.

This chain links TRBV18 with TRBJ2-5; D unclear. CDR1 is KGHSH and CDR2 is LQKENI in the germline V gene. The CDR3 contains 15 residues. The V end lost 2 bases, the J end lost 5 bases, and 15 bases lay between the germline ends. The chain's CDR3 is CASSPNLGDTETQYF. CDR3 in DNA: TGTGCCAGCTCACCAAATCTAGGAGACACTGAGACCCAGTACTTC. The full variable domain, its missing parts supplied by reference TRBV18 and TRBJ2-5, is NAGVMQNPRHLVRRRGQEARLRCSPMKGHSHVYWYRQLPEEGLKFMVYLQKENIIDESGMPKERFSAEFPKEGPSILRIQQVVRGDSAAYFCASSPNLGDTETQYFGPGTRLLVL.

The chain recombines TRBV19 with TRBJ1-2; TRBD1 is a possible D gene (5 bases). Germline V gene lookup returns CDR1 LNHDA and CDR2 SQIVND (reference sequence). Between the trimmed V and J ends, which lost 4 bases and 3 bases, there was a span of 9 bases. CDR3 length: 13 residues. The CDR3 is CASSTGTDYGYTF. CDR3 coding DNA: TGTGCCAGTAGTACAGGGACGGACTATGGCTACACCTTC.

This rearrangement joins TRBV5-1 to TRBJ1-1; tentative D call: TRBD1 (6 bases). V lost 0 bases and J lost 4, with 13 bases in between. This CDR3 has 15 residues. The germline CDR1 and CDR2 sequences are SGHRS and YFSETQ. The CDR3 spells CASSLAQGFGTEAFF. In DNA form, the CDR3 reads TGCGCCAGCAGCTTGGCACAGGGTTTCGGCACTGAAGCTTTCTTT. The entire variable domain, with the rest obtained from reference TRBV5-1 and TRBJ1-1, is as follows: KAGVTQTPRYLIKTRGQQVTLSCSPISGHRSVSWYQQTPGQGLQFLFEYFSETQRNKGNFPGRFSGRQFSNSRSEMNVSTLELGDSALYLCASSLAQGFGTEAFFGQGTRLTVV.

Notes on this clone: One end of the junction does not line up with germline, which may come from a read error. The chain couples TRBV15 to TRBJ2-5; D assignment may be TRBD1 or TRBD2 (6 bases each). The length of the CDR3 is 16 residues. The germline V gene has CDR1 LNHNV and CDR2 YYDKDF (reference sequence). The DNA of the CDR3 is TGTGCCACCAGCCGAGAGGGGGGACACTTCCAAGAGACCCAGTACTTC. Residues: CATSREGGHFQETQYF.

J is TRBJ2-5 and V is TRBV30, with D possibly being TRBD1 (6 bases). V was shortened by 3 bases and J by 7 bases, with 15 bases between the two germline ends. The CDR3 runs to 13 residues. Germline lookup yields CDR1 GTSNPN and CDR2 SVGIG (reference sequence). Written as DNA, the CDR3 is TGTGCCTGGAGAGCCGAGGGGGTCGGGACCCAGTACTTC. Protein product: CAWRAEGVGTQYF. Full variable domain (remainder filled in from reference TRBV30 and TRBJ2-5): SQTIHQWPATLVQPVGSPLSLECTVEGTSNPNLYWYRQAAGRGLQLLFYSVGIGQISSEVPQNLSASRPQDRQFILSSKKLLLSDSGFYLCAWRAEGVGTQYFGPGTRLLVL.

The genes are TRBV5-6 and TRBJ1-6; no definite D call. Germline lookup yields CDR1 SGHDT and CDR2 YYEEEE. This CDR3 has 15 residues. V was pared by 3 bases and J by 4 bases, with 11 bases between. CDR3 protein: CASSSVLGYNSPLHF. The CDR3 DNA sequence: TGTGCCAGCAGCTCAGTGTTAGGTTATAATTCACCCCTCCACTTT.

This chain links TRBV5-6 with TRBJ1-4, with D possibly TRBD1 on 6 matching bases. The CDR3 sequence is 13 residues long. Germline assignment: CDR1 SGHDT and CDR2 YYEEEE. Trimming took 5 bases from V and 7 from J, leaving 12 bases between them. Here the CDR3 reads CASRLQGGEKLFF. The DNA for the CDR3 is TGTGCCAGCAGGTTACAGGGTGGTGAAAAACTGTTTTTT.

The CDR3: CASRFASNEKLFF. The CDR3 DNA reads TGCGCCAGCAGATTTGCCTCTAATGAAAAACTGTTTTTT. The gene calls are TRBV10-2 and TRBJ1-4; D remains unclear. The CDR3 spans 13 residues. Germline V gene sequence: CDR1 WSHSY, CDR2 SAAADI. The germline V and J ends were trimmed by 6 bases and 3 bases, with 8 bases remaining between them.

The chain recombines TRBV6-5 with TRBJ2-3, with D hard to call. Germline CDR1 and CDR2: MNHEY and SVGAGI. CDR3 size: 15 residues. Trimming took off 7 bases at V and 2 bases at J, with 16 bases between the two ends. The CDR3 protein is CASNTRLTPTDTQYF. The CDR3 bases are TGTGCCAGCAATACAAGACTGACCCCCACAGATACGCAGTATTTT.

DNA of the CDR3: TGTGCCAGCAGCGTCTTCACAGATACGCAGTATTTT. Protein: CASSVFTDTQYF. The chain couples TRBV7-2 to TRBJ2-3; no reliable D call. V lost 5 bases and J 2 bases, leaving 5 bases between the germline ends. CDR3 length: 12 amino acids. Germline loops: CDR1 SGHTA, CDR2 FQGNSA.

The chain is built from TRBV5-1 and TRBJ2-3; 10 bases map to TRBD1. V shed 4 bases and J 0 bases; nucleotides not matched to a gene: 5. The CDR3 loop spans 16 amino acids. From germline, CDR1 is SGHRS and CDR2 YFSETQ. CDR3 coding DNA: TGCGCCAGCAGCACCGGGACAGGGGTCAGCACAGATACGCAGTATTTT. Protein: CASSTGTGVSTDTQYF.

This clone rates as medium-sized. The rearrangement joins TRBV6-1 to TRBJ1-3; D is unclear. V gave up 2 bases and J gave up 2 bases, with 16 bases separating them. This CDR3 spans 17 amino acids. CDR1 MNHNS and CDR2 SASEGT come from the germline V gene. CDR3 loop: CASSEKAGWSAGNTIYF. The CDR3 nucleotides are TGTGCCAGCAGTGAAAAGGCAGGTTGGTCGGCTGGAAACACCATATATTTT.

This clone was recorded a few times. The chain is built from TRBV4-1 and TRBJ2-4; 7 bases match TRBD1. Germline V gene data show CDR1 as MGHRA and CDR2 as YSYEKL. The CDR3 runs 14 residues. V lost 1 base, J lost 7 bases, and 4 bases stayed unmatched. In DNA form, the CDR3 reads TGCGCCAGCAGCCAAGGCAACAGGGGTAACATTCAGTACTTC. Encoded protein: CASSQGNRGNIQYF.

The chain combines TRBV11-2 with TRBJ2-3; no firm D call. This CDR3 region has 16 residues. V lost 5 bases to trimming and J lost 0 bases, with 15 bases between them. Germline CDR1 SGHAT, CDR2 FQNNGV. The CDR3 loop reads CASSRTGPSSTDTQYF. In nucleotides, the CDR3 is TGTGCCAGCAGCCGGACGGGCCCCTCTAGCACAGATACGCAGTATTTT.